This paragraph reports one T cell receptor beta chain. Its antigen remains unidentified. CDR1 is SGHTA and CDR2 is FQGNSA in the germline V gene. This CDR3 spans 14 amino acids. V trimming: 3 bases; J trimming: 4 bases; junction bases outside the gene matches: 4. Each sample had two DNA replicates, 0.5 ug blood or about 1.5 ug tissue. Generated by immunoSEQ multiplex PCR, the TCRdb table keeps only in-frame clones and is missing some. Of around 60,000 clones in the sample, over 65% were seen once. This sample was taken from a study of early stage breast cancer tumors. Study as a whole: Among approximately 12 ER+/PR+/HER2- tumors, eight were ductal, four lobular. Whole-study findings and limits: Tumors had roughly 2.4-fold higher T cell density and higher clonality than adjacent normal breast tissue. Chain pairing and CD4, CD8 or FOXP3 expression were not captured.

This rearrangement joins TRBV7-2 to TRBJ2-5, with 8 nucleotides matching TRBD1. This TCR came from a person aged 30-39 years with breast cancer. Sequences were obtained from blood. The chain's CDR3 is CASSFGQGRETQYF. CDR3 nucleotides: TGTGCCAGCAGCTTCGGACAGGGTCGAGAGACCCAGTACTTC.